This T cell receptor beta chain was sequenced for a study of T cells in Graves' hyperthyroidism and ophthalmopathy. There are many counts of this clonotype. This CDR3 is 20 amino acids long. CDR1 is MNHNS, CDR2 SASEGT, per germline. Trimming cost V 1 base and J 9 bases; bases outside gene matches: 18. The CDR3 regions of TCR beta were amplified from RNA transcripts. The HTBI primer set drove a first-round RT-PCR of the TCR CDR3. One entry per CDR3 protein results from TCRdb running MiXCR on the multiplex PCR reads. The data hold around 250,000 distinct CDR3 sequences, with 13% to 15% observed a single time.

The sequencing sample was made of blood. The receptor's source is a woman aged 40-49 years with Graves' hyperthyroidism that later progressed to Graves' ophthalmopathy. V is TRBV6-1 and J is TRBJ2-1, with 13 positions matching TRBD2. In DNA form, the CDR3 reads TGTGCCAGCAGTGAAGGACTAGCGGGAGGCCTCAGCCCAGTTCATTTTGAGCAGTTCTTC. This sequence encodes CASSEGLAGGLSPVHFEQFF.